The 8 T cell receptor beta chains in this list originate from one sample, sequenced in a study of T cells in tuberculosis. The repertoire was sequenced with immunoSEQ multiplex PCR; TCRdb's copy has only in-frame clones and lacks some. The table lists over 30,000 clones, roughly 90% of them singletons, with approximately 8.1% in the top ten. Sequencing was done on a sample of PBMCs. The receptors originated from a donor between 5 and 29 years old with latent tuberculosis or without tuberculosis infection. Some clones in this sample may be carry-over from other donors' samples.

The rearrangement links TRBV10-3 to TRBJ1-1; TRBD1 might be the D (5 bases). The CDR3 has 13 amino acids. The germline V gene has CDR1 ENHRY and CDR2 SYGVKD. Trimming took off 2 bases at V and 4 bases at J, with 8 bases between the two ends. The CDR3 loop is CAISEDSFTEAFF. The CDR3 DNA reads TGTGCCATCAGTGAGGACAGTTTCACTGAAGCTTTCTTT.

This chain uses TRBV7-6 with TRBJ2-2; D is unresolved. The CDR3 spans 11 residues. V lost 5 bases and J 7 bases, leaving 5 bases between the germline ends. Per the germline V gene, CDR1 is SGHVS and CDR2 is FNYEAQ. CDR3 DNA: TGTGCCAGCAGCCCGGGCGGGGAGCTGTTTTTT. This sequence encodes CASSPGGELFF.

The chain is built from TRBV9 and TRBJ1-2, with D hard to call. V was shortened by 4 bases and J by 4 bases, with 11 bases between the two germline ends. CDR1 is SGDLS and CDR2 is YYNGEE in the germline V gene. The CDR3 length is 13 residues. CDR3 sequence (DNA): TGTGCCAGCAGCCTTCCAGGAATCTATGGCTACACCTTC. Its protein product is CASSLPGIYGYTF. Using reference TRBV9 and TRBJ1-2 for the parts outside the CDR3, the full variable domain is DSGVTQTPKHLITATGQRVTLRCSPRSGDLSVYWYQQSLDQGLQFLIQYYNGEERAKGNILERFSAQQFPDLHSELNLSSLELGDSALYFCASSLPGIYGYTFGSGTRLTVV.

This chain joins TRBV29-1 and TRBJ1-2, with a weak D call TRBD1 (5 bases). Germline CDR1 reads SQVTM; CDR2 reads ANQGSEA. V lost 5 bases and J 7 bases, leaving 14 bases between the germline ends. This CDR3 is built from 12 residues. DNA of the CDR3: TGCAGCGTTTGGGACTTTGCCGGTGGCTACACCTTC. Amino acids: CSVWDFAGGYTF.

The chain has TRBV19 and TRBJ1-1, with D perhaps TRBD1 (6 bases). In germline, CDR1 is LNHDA, CDR2 SQIVND (reference sequence). This CDR3 is built from 13 residues. Trimming took 6 bases from V and 3 from J, leaving 11 bases between them. This CDR3 is CASRQDSYTEAFF. DNA of the CDR3: TGTGCCAGTAGACAGGACAGCTACACTGAAGCTTTCTTT.

The rearrangement joins TRBV28 to TRBJ1-5; D call uncertain. The CDR3 spans 13 residues. From germline, CDR1 is MDHEN and CDR2 SYDVKM. Trimming shortened V by 2 bases and J by 5 bases, and 7 bases separated the two germline ends. The CDR3 DNA reads as TGTGCCAGCAGTTTAAAGCTGGATCAGCCCCAGCATTTT. It encodes CASSLKLDQPQHF. Combining the CDR3 with reference TRBV28 and TRBJ1-5 gives the whole variable domain DVKVTQSSRYLVKRTGEKVFLECVQDMDHENMFWYRQDPGLGLRLIYFSYDVKMKEKGDIPEGYSVSREKKERFSLILESASTNQTSMYLCASSLKLDQPQHFGDGTRLSIL.

This sequence joins TRBV28 and TRBJ2-1; TRBD2 matches at 10 bases. The V and J ends lost 8 bases and 4 bases, in that order; junction bases with no gene match: 8. Germline V gene sequence: CDR1 MDHEN, CDR2 SYDVKM. The CDR3 sequence is 15 residues long. DNA for the CDR3: TGTGCCAGCGAGTTACGGACTAGCGGTTACAATGAGCAGTTCTTC. This encodes CASELRTSGYNEQFF.

The CDR3 loop is CASSVDGGQGEINYGYTF. DNA for the CDR3: TGTGCCAGCAGCGTAGACGGGGGACAGGGGGAAATTAACTATGGCTACACCTTC. The chain is built from TRBV9 and TRBJ1-2; 11 bases line up with TRBD1. CDR3 length equals 18 residues. Losses at the gene ends were 0 bases for V and 1 base for J; bases not matched to a gene: 8. CDR1 is SGDLS, CDR2 YYNGEE, per germline.